The sequence of this TCR beta chain was determined in a study of T cells in Graves' hyperthyroidism and ophthalmopathy. A word on this clonotype: As yet, its antigen is unknown.

Study results and limitations: Stable hyperthyroidism was told apart from ophthalmopathy by a model built on 13 V-J features.

TCR beta CDR3 regions were amplified from RNA transcripts. The HTBI set primed first-round TCR CDR3 RT-PCR. TCRdb independently ran MiXCR on the multiplex PCR reads; one entry per CDR3 protein. The sample lists around 440,000 distinct CDR3 sequences, approximately 14% seen once, with less than 15% in the top ten. The germline V and J ends were trimmed by 7 bases and 1 base, with 15 bases remaining between them. The CDR3 is made up of 15 amino acids. In germline, CDR1 is MGHDK, CDR2 SYGVNS. Sequencing was carried out using blood. The clonotype comes from a woman aged 18-35 years with Graves' hyperthyroidism. J is TRBJ2-3 and V is TRBV25-1; a possible D gene is TRBD1 (6 bases). CDR3 in amino acids: CASNPSRGRTDTQYF. Here the CDR3 DNA reads TGTGCCAGCAACCCATCCAGGGGTCGCACAGATACGCAGTATTTT.